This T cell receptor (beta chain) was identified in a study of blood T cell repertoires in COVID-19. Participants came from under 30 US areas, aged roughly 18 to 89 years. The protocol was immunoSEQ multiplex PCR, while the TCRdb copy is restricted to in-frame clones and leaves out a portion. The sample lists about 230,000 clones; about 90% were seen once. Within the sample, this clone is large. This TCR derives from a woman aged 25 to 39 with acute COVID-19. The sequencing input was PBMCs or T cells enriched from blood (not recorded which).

The CDR3 DNA sequence: TGTGCCAGCAGCTTTTACTACGACTCGTATTTT. Its protein product is CASSFYYDSYF. J is TRBJ2-3 and V is TRBV7-9; D call uncertain. The CDR3 runs 11 residues. In germline, CDR1 is SEHNR, CDR2 FQNEAQ (reference sequence). The V end lost 3 bases, the J end lost 14 bases, and 12 bases lay between the germline ends.